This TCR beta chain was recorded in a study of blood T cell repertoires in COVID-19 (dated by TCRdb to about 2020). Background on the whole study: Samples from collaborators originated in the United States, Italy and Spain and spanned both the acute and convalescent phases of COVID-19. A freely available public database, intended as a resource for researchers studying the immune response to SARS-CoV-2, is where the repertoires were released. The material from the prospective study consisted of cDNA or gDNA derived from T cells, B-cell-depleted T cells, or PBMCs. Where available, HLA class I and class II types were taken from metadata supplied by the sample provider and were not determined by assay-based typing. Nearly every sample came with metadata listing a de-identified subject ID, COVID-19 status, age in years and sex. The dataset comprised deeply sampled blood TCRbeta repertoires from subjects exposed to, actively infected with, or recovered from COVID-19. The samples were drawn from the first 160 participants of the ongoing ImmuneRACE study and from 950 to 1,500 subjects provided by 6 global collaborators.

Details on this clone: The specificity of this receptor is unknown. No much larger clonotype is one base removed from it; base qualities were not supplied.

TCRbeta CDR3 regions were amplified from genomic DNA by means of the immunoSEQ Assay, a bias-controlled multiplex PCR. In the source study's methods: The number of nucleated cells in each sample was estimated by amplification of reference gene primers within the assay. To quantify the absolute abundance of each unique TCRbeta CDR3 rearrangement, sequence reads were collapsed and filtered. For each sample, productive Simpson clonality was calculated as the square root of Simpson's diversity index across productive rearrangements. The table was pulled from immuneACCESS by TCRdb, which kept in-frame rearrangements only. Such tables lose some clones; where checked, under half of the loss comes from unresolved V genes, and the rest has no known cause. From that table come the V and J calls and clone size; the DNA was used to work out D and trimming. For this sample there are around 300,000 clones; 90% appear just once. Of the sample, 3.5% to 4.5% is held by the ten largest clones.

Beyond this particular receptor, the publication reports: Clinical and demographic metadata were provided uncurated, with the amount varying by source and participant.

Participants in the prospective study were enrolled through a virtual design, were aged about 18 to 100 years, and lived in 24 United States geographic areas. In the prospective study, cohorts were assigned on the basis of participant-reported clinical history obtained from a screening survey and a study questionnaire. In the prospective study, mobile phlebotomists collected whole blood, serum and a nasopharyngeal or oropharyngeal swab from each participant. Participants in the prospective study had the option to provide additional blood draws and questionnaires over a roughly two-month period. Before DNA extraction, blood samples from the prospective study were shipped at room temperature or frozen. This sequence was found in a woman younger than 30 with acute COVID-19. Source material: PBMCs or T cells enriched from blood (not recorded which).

The CDR3 region reads CASSIQYRMGHTF. The DNA reads TGTGCCAGTAGTATTCAATACAGGATGGGCCACACCTTC. The V and J genes are TRBV19 and TRBJ1-2, and perhaps TRBD1 as D gene, on 5 matching bases. The CDR3 measures 13 amino acids from cysteine to phenylalanine. Solely the CDR3 DNA is kept, with 39 bases framed from the first base. Cut back by 3 bases and 12 bases, the V and J ends lie 17 bases apart. CDR1 and CDR2, looked up from the germline V gene (reference sequence), are LNHDA and SQIVND. The full variable domain, completed from the reference TRBV19 and TRBJ1-2 proteins outside the CDR3, reads DGGITQSPKYLFRKEGQNVTLSCEQNLNHDAMYWYRQDPGQGLRLIYYSQIVNDFQKGDIAEGYSVSREKKESFPLTVTSAQKNPTAFYLCASSIQYRMGHTFGSGTRLTVV.